The 4 T cell receptor beta chains reported below all come from one sample, sequenced in a study of blood T cell repertoires in COVID-19. TCRdb keeps only in-frame clones here, not all; method: immunoSEQ multiplex PCR. The table shows 52,000 or so clones, with 76% occurring only once. Sequenced input: peripheral blood. These receptors all come from a man aged 50 or older with active or convalescent COVID-19.

This clone has more than one count but fewer than ten. The V call is TRBV11-2, the J call TRBJ2-3; D not resolved. Trimming cost V 0 bases and J 1 base, with 8 bases left between them. Per the germline V gene, CDR1 is SGHAT and CDR2 is FQNNGV. The CDR3 covers 15 residues. Written as DNA, the CDR3 is TGTGCCAGCAGCTTAGACGACATCCGCACAGATACGCAGTATTTT. Protein sequence: CASSLDDIRTDTQYF.

V is TRBV7-8 and J is TRBJ2-5; D unclear. V was cut by 3 bases and J by 5 bases, with 4 bases left in between. Germline CDR1 reads SGHVS; CDR2 reads FQNEAQ. The CDR3 covers 11 residues. The CDR3 DNA reads as TGTGCCAGCAGCTTGTCGGAGACCCAGTACTTC. Its protein product is CASSLSETQYF.

This clone was seen once. The CDR3 protein is CASSIGTGYIPTNEKLFF. In DNA, the CDR3 is TGTGCCAGCTCAATCGGGACAGGGTATATTCCAACTAATGAAAAACTGTTTTTT. The V gene is TRBV18, the J gene TRBJ1-4; TRBD1 aligns across 9 bases. Germline V gives CDR1 KGHSH, CDR2 LQKENI. Unmatched junction bases numbered 10, after V lost 5 bases and J lost 0 bases. CDR3 length equals 18 residues.

The chain employs TRBV19 and TRBJ2-7; TRBD1 is a possible D gene (6 bases). Trimming took off 6 bases at V and 2 bases at J, with 17 bases between the two ends. The germline V gene has CDR1 LNHDA and CDR2 SQIVND (reference sequence). The CDR3 runs to 15 residues. CDR3 bases: TGTGCCAGTAGGATCCGGGACACACTTACCTACGAGCAGTACTTC. It encodes CASRIRDTLTYEQYF.